These 9 T cell receptor beta chains were sequenced from one sample in a study of radiotherapy plus CTLA-4 blockade in lung cancer. Only in-frame clones appear in the TCRdb table, and some are missing; sequencing was by immunoSEQ multiplex PCR. In the table there are some 80,000 clones, under 80% of which are singletons. The source was peripheral blood, collected from a patient treated with radiotherapy plus ipilimumab. The receptors were gathered from a human donor with non-small cell lung cancer whose response to radiotherapy plus ipilimumab could not be evaluated. Some clones in this sample may be carry-over from other donors' samples.

The genes are TRBV28 and TRBJ2-1; D call uncertain. The CDR3 consists of 14 residues. Germline assignment: CDR1 MDHEN and CDR2 SYDVKM. Trimming took 4 bases from V and 2 from J, leaving 9 bases between them. The CDR3 DNA reads as TGTGCCAGCAGTTCCCTACTGACCTACAATGAGCAGTTCTTC. Translated, it gives CASSSLLTYNEQFF.

Only a few counts were recorded for this clone. The chain recombines TRBV28 with TRBJ1-1; D may be TRBD1 (6 bases). CDR1 and CDR2 (germline): MDHEN, SYDVKM. This CDR3 spans 14 amino acids. The ends were cut back, 7 bases at V and 1 base at J, with 13 bases in the middle. The chain's CDR3 is CASTRGGRNTEAFF. DNA of the CDR3: TGTGCCAGCACCCGAGGGGGTCGGAACACTGAAGCTTTCTTT.

The chain employs TRBV28 and TRBJ1-2; D not certain. Looked up from germline, CDR1 is MDHEN and CDR2 is SYDVKM. The CDR3 is 11 residues long. V was cut by 7 bases and J by 4 bases, with 7 bases left in between. The chain's CDR3 is CASTPGYGYTF. The CDR3 coding sequence is TGTGCCAGCACGCCCGGCTATGGCTACACCTTC.

The chain uses TRBV5-1 and TRBJ1-1; D is ambiguous. The germline CDR1 and CDR2 sequences are SGHRS and YFSETQ. Between the trimmed V and J ends, which lost 4 bases and 0 bases, there was a span of 7 bases. The CDR3 contains 13 residues. CDR3 sequence: CASSTGVNTEAFF. The CDR3 coding sequence is TGCGCCAGCAGCACCGGGGTGAACACTGAAGCTTTCTTT.

The chain recombines TRBV13 with TRBJ1-2; D perhaps matches TRBD1 (6 bases). V lost 5 bases and J lost 4, with 8 bases in between. Germline loops: CDR1 PRHDT, CDR2 FYEKMQ (reference sequence). The CDR3 consists of 12 residues. Here the CDR3 DNA reads TGTGCCAGCAGCCAGGGGTTCTATGGCTACACCTTC. This sequence encodes CASSQGFYGYTF.

The chain joins TRBV5-1 to TRBJ1-1, with D unresolved. The length of the CDR3 is 12 residues. Trimming left V 0 bases short and J 7 bases short, with 7 bases between. From germline, CDR1 is SGHRS and CDR2 YFSETQ. The chain's CDR3 is CASSLDGLEAFF. The CDR3 region has the DNA TGCGCCAGCAGCTTGGATGGCCTTGAAGCTTTCTTT.

The chain carries TRBV29-1 and TRBJ2-3; 7 positions match TRBD1. CDR1 is SQVTM, CDR2 ANQGSEA, per germline. The CDR3 has 14 amino acids. The trim removed 7 bases at V and 7 bases at J, leaving 14 bases unmatched. The CDR3 DNA follows: TGCAGCGCCGATACCGGGACAGCGCTTTATACGCAGTATTTT. It is translated as CSADTGTALYTQYF.

The rearrangement uses TRBV28 and TRBJ2-5; TRBD1 might be the D (7 bases). V lost 2 bases, J lost 6 bases, and 19 bases lay in between. Germline CDR1 reads MDHEN; CDR2 reads SYDVKM. CDR3 length equals 16 residues. CDR3 in amino acids: CASSLGGAGGRKTQYF. The CDR3 bases are TGTGCCAGCAGTTTAGGAGGGGCAGGGGGTAGGAAGACCCAGTACTTC.

This chain joins TRBV19 and TRBJ2-1, with D perhaps TRBD2 (5 bases). Trimming left V 5 bases short and J 4 bases short, with 18 bases between. The CDR3 is made up of 16 amino acids. Germline V gives CDR1 LNHDA, CDR2 SQIVND (reference sequence). This CDR3 reads CASSPLMSGPYNEQFF. In DNA form, the CDR3 reads TGTGCCAGTAGTCCCCTCATGAGCGGCCCTTACAATGAGCAGTTCTTC. The variable domain in full, with the rest retrieved from reference TRBV19 and TRBJ2-1, is DGGITQSPKYLFRKEGQNVTLSCEQNLNHDAMYWYRQDPGQGLRLIYYSQIVNDFQKGDIAEGYSVSREKKESFPLTVTSAQKNPTAFYLCASSPLMSGPYNEQFFGPGTRLTVL.